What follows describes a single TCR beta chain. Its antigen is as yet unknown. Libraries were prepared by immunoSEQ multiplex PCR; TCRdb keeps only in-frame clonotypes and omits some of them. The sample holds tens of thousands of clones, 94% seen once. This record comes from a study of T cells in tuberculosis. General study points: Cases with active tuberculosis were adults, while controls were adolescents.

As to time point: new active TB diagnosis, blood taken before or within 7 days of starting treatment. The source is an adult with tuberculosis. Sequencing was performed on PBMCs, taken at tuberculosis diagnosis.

The CDR3 spells CASSKTGGTWGTEAFF. CDR3 coding DNA: TGTGCCAGCAGTAAAACAGGGGGCACTTGGGGCACTGAAGCTTTCTTT. This chain links TRBV27 with TRBJ1-1; 9 nucleotides line up with TRBD1. Germline-derived CDR1 and CDR2 are MNHEY and SMNVEV (reference sequence). The junction had 11 bases not matched to a gene; V was cut back by 5 bases and J by 4 bases. The CDR3 contains 16 residues.